Below, 9 T cell receptor beta chains from the same sample are listed, as sequenced in a study of shared clonotypes between healthy human individuals. Naive CD8 isolation took CD45RO-negative cells positively selected for CCR7 and excluded terminally differentiated effector memory CD45RA+ cells. Clones were read by immunoSEQ multiplex PCR, and TCRdb kept only the in-frame ones, dropping some. The repertoire holds about 2.1 million clones, with about 93% as singletons. The sequenced material came from naive CD8+ T cells from PBMCs. The receptors here all came from a man aged 18 to 29 in good health. Some clones in this sample may be carry-over from other donors' samples.

Only a few counts were recorded for this clone. This chain links TRBV4-1 with TRBJ1-3; 9 nucleotides line up with TRBD1. Trimming cost V 0 bases and J 4 bases; bases outside gene matches: 1. Germline CDR1 reads MGHRA; CDR2 reads YSYEKL. The CDR3 contains 15 residues. The CDR3 sequence: CASSQDTGGGNTIYF. As DNA, the CDR3 is TGCGCCAGCAGCCAAGATACAGGGGGCGGAAACACCATATATTTT.

The J gene is TRBJ2-3, the V gene TRBV29-1; tentative D call: TRBD2 (5 bases). Germline V gene lookup returns CDR1 SQVTM and CDR2 ANQGSEA. Trimming shortened V by 4 bases and J by 15 bases, and 11 bases separated the two germline ends. The CDR3 is made up of 9 amino acids. CDR3 protein: CSVGTFRYF. CDR3 nucleotide sequence: TGCAGCGTTGGGACTTTCCGCTATTTT.

The chain links TRBV27 to TRBJ1-2; D is unclear. The CDR3 covers 13 residues. The germline V gene encodes CDR1 MNHEY and CDR2 SMNVEV (reference sequence). V lost 2 bases and J lost 4, with 8 bases in between. DNA for the CDR3: TGTGCCAGCAGTTTAATGGGCCCCTATGGCTACACCTTC. Translated, it gives CASSLMGPYGYTF.

V and J are TRBV7-9 and TRBJ1-1; the match to TRBD1 covers 8 bases. From germline, CDR1 is SEHNR and CDR2 FQNEAQ (reference sequence). Losses at the gene ends were 3 bases for V and 10 bases for J; bases not matched to a gene: 10. The CDR3 is made up of 14 amino acids. CDR3 protein: CASSFPGGAGSAFF. The DNA for the CDR3 is TGTGCCAGCAGCTTTCCAGGGGGCGCGGGCTCAGCTTTCTTT.

V and J are TRBV27 and TRBJ2-2; 7 bases map to TRBD1. V was clipped by 7 bases and J by 6 bases; unmatched bases: 5. The germline CDR1 and CDR2 sequences are MNHEY and SMNVEV (reference sequence). This CDR3 is 13 amino acids long. The CDR3 reads CASTMTGSGELFF. CDR3 DNA sequence: TGTGCCAGCACCATGACAGGGTCCGGGGAGCTGTTTTTT.

The chain uses TRBV7-9 and TRBJ2-5, with D perhaps matching TRBD1 (5 bases). Germline CDR1 SEHNR, CDR2 FQNEAQ (reference sequence). V was cut by 5 bases and J by 3 bases, with 10 bases left in between. This CDR3 region has 13 residues. The CDR3 is CASSPLGEETQYF. In DNA, the CDR3 is TGTGCCAGCAGCCCCCTAGGGGAAGAGACCCAGTACTTC.

The V and J genes are TRBV28 and TRBJ1-1; D is possibly TRBD1 (6 bases). Germline lookup yields CDR1 MDHEN and CDR2 SYDVKM. The CDR3 spans 17 residues. V lost 3 bases, J lost 6 bases, and 23 bases lay in between. This chain's CDR3 is CASSLGGDIILLAEAFF. The DNA of the CDR3 is TGTGCCAGCAGTTTGGGTGGGGACATCATACTTTTAGCTGAAGCTTTCTTT. The full variable domain, with the rest looked up from reference TRBV28 and TRBJ1-1, is DVKVTQSSRYLVKRTGEKVFLECVQDMDHENMFWYRQDPGLGLRLIYFSYDVKMKEKGDIPEGYSVSREKKERFSLILESASTNQTSMYLCASSLGGDIILLAEAFFGQGTRLTVV.

This rearrangement joins TRBV5-5 to TRBJ2-1, with D maybe TRBD2 (5 bases). Germline CDR1 SGHKS, CDR2 YYEKEE (reference sequence). V lost 8 bases to trimming and J lost 8 bases, with 14 bases between them. The CDR3 has 12 amino acids. CDR3 loop: CARTRLYHEQFF. Written as DNA, the CDR3 is TGTGCCAGAACTAGACTTTACCATGAGCAGTTCTTC.

This clone was found once. The CDR3 region has the DNA TGCGCCAGCAGCTTGGCCACTCTACAGGGGGTAAACACAGATACGCAGTATTTT. Protein sequence: CASSLATLQGVNTDTQYF. This chain links TRBV5-1 with TRBJ2-3, with TRBD1 identical over 8 bases. Germline CDR1 SGHRS, CDR2 YFSETQ. The length of the CDR3 is 18 residues. J was trimmed by 2 bases and V by 0 bases; bases with no gene match: 11.